This paragraph reports one TCR beta chain. This specimen comes from a study of PD-1 blockade in classical Hodgkin lymphoma. Noted time point: cycle 4 day 1 (C4D1), after more than 5 weeks of nivolumab. Exposure to brentuximab vedotin varied, and each patient had relapsed following autologous stem cell transplantation. From germline, CDR1 is WSHSY and CDR2 SAAADI. Trimming took 0 bases from V and 15 from J, leaving 15 bases between them. The CDR3 runs to 13 residues. TCRdb's table, derived via immunoSEQ multiplex PCR, lists solely in-frame clones and lacks some. The sample has tens of thousands of clones; nearly 85% are singletons.

Sequenced here: peripheral blood mononuclear cells (PBMCs), sampled before the fourth cycle of nivolumab. The TCR comes from a human donor with classical Hodgkin lymphoma. The V and J genes are TRBV10-2 and TRBJ2-1, with D perhaps assigned TRBD1 or TRBD2 (7 bases each). CDR3: CASSESRGGGGFF. In DNA form, the CDR3 reads TGCGCCAGCAGTGAGTCCAGGGGGGGAGGAGGGTTCTTC.